This T cell receptor (beta chain) was captured by sequencing in a study of blood T cells in healthy people across ages. Study-level results: Roughly linear declines in TCR beta diversity per million T cells occurred with age.

This clonotype has a handful of counts. Antigen: not known. Primers used in a second PCR of about 7 to 11 cycles were a sample-barcoded 5' primer and a J-beta primer mix. Each CDR3 protein is one row after TCRdb ran MiXCR on the 5' RACE reads. This table has hundreds of thousands of distinct CDR3 sequences, around 62% appearing once. The sequenced sample consisted of blood. The source of this sequence is a young man in good health.

This CDR3 reads CASSLGLGEANEQFF. CDR3 nucleotides: TGTGCCAGCAGTTTGGGCCTCGGGGAGGCCAATGAGCAGTTCTTC. The rearrangement uses TRBV28 and TRBJ2-1, with a tentative D call TRBD2 (6 bases). The CDR3 spans 15 residues. Germline V gene data show CDR1 as MDHEN and CDR2 as SYDVKM. Trimming removed 3 bases from V and 6 bases from J, with 15 bases in between.